This note documents a single TCR beta chain sequence. Its specificity is not known. The V end lost 5 bases, the J end lost 2 bases, and 10 bases lay between the germline ends. The CDR3 is made up of 13 amino acids. From germline, CDR1 is MDHEN and CDR2 SYDVKM. The data were obtained in a study of OX40 agonist ivuxolimab in advanced cancers. Across the study: The treatment was a fully human IgG2 OX40 agonist, ivuxolimab. From roughly 20 to 85 years was the age range, with a mean of around 56 years, and around 84% were male. Study observations and caveats: Expanded peripheral T cells had an undetermined antigen specificity. Also showing low normalized T-cell clonal expansion were some of the nonresponders.

Here immunoSEQ multiplex PCR was the method, and the copy in TCRdb shows in-frame clones only, minus some. The data contain 45,000 to 70,000 clones, more than 70% of them seen just once; the ten biggest clones take up approximately 1%. The origin of this receptor is an adult with an advanced solid tumor such as melanoma, head and neck, liver or kidney cancer. V and J are TRBV28 and TRBJ2-7; D remains ambiguous. The sample was CD4+ or CD8+ T cells sorted from blood, taken in a trial of the OX40 agonist ivuxolimab. For the CDR3, the DNA is TGTGCCAGCAGTACCGGGCCACCCTACGAGCAGTACTTC. It specifies CASSTGPPYEQYF.